This T cell receptor beta chain was obtained from a study of blood T cell repertoires in COVID-19. Study-wide background: COVID-19 samples from acute and convalescent phases originated in the United States, Italy and Spain. In each case, the material was cDNA or gDNA derived from T cells, B-cell-depleted T cells, or PBMCs.

Trimming took 1 base from V and 14 from J; bases not matched to a gene: 15. The germline V gene has CDR1 SGHRS and CDR2 YFSETQ. The CDR3 has 17 residues. Authors' methods: Researchers report that nucleated cell counts were estimated from reference gene primer amplification. TCRdb's copy holds only in-frame clones and misses some; the assay was immunoSEQ multiplex PCR. V, J and clone size were drawn from that table, and D and trimming were deduced from the DNA. The sample consists of roughly 54,000 clones, approximately 85% of them appearing once. The receptor's source is a woman aged 55 to 70 with acute or convalescent COVID-19. The rearrangement uses TRBV5-1 and TRBJ2-1; 13 bases map to TRBD2. The sample comprised peripheral blood. In DNA form, the CDR3 reads TGCGCCAGCAGCTTGATCACCACCCTCGGACTAGCGGGAGAGGAGTTCTTC. Its protein product is CASSLITTLGLAGEEFF.